One sample yielded the 30 T cell receptor beta chains listed below, sequenced in a study of T-cell memory formation after mild COVID-19. TCRdb independently ran MiXCR on the 5' RACE reads; one entry per CDR3 protein. The table has some 300,000 distinct CDR3 sequences, less than 20% seen once. Specimen: PBMCs or a T cell subset sorted from them (not recorded which). The receptors come from a young man who had mild COVID-19 (a few samples of this study predate the infection). Cell type and time point are not known.

The chain recombines TRBV28 with TRBJ2-4; D unclear. The germline gives CDR1 MDHEN, CDR2 SYDVKM. V lost 5 bases, J lost 6 bases, and 8 bases lay in between. The CDR3 is made up of 12 amino acids. The CDR3 here is CASSSSGNIQYF. The CDR3 DNA reads as TGTGCCAGCAGTAGCTCGGGAAACATTCAGTACTTC.

The chain employs TRBV6-5 and TRBJ2-3; weak D call: TRBD1 (5 bases). This CDR3 comprises 18 residues. Germline values: CDR1 MNHEY, CDR2 SVGAGI. Trimming left V 0 bases short and J 2 bases short, with 18 bases between. CDR3 sequence: CASSYSVGAGMSTDTQYF. The DNA of the CDR3 is TGTGCCAGCAGTTACTCGGTAGGAGCAGGGATGTCCACAGATACGCAGTATTTT.

This clonotype was seen at least ten times. The gene calls are TRBV7-2 and TRBJ1-5; a weak D match, TRBD1 (5 bases). The CDR3 is 16 amino acids. Germline V gene sequence: CDR1 SGHTA, CDR2 FQGNSA. V was trimmed by 1 base and J by 3 bases, leaving 13 bases between them. The CDR3 loop reads CASSLVGGNTNQPQHF. The CDR3 coding sequence is TGTGCCAGCAGCTTAGTTGGGGGAAACACCAATCAGCCCCAGCATTTT.

This chain links TRBV6-4 with TRBJ2-1; either TRBD1 or TRBD2 may supply D (5 bases each). The CDR3 loop spans 16 amino acids. V dropped 2 bases and J dropped 2 bases, with 13 bases sitting between them. The germline CDR1 and CDR2 sequences are MRHNA and SNTAGT. CDR3 amino acids: CASSDVSGAPYNEQFF. CDR3 DNA sequence: TGTGCCAGCAGTGACGTCTCCGGGGCTCCCTACAATGAGCAGTTCTTC.

This clonotype was recorded a few times. This chain links TRBV29-1 with TRBJ1-1; no reliable D call. Trimming removed 4 bases from V and 6 bases from J, with 21 bases in between. Germline assignment: CDR1 SQVTM and CDR2 ANQGSEA. The CDR3 covers 15 residues. The CDR3 DNA reads TGCAGCGTTGGGGTTTTGGGAACAATTCACGCTGAAGCTTTCTTT. This encodes CSVGVLGTIHAEAFF. The variable domain in full, with the rest retrieved from reference TRBV29-1 and TRBJ1-1, is SAVISQKPSRDICQRGTSLTIQCQVDSQVTMMFWYRQQPGQSLTLIATANQGSEATYESGFVIDKFPISRPNLTFSTLTVSNMSPEDSSIYLCSVGVLGTIHAEAFFGQGTRLTVV.

V usage is TRBV6-2 or TRBV6-3 and J usage is TRBJ2-7; 8 nucleotides agree with TRBD1. The CDR3 is 14 amino acids. CDR1 is MNHEY, CDR2 SVGEGT, per germline. With V trimmed by 5 bases and J by 4 bases, 7 bases remained unmatched. CDR3 protein: CASSQGAFEYEQYF. The CDR3 DNA reads TGTGCCAGCAGTCAGGGGGCATTCGAGTACGAGCAGTACTTC.

This clonotype was counted a few times. The gene calls are TRBV4-2 and TRBJ1-3; no clear D gene. Trimming cost V 1 base and J 0 bases, with 10 bases left between them. There are 16 residues in the CDR3. CDR1 is LGHNA and CDR2 is YNFKEQ in the germline V gene. In DNA form, the CDR3 reads TGTGCCAGCAGCCAAGTGGAGGCCGACTCTGGAAACACCATATATTTT. It encodes CASSQVEADSGNTIYF.

The chain recombines TRBV4-2 with TRBJ1-1; 7 bases are a match to TRBD1. CDR1 LGHNA and CDR2 YNFKEQ come from the germline V gene. The V and J ends lost 4 bases and 3 bases, in that order; junction bases with no gene match: 5. This CDR3 is built from 14 residues. The chain's CDR3 is CASSPLRGDTEAFF. In nucleotides, the CDR3 is TGTGCCAGCAGCCCACTCAGGGGGGACACTGAAGCTTTCTTT.

This clonotype showed up just a few times. The chain is built from TRBV4-1 and TRBJ1-1; possibly TRBD1 for D (6 bases). V gave up 3 bases and J gave up 6 bases, with 20 bases separating them. The CDR3 consists of 16 residues. Germline values: CDR1 MGHRA, CDR2 YSYEKL. The CDR3 reads CASSHPWGRGVSEAFF. The CDR3 DNA follows: TGCGCCAGCAGCCATCCTTGGGGCAGGGGTGTCTCTGAAGCTTTCTTT.

The rearrangement links TRBV4-2 to TRBJ2-4, with D perhaps TRBD1 (6 bases). Per germline, CDR1 LGHNA and CDR2 YNFKEQ. The V end lost 0 bases, the J end lost 0 bases, and 12 bases lay between the germline ends. CDR3 length equals 17 residues. The CDR3 here is CASSQDQGTLAKNIQYF. The DNA for the CDR3 is TGTGCCAGCAGCCAAGATCAAGGGACACTAGCCAAAAACATTCAGTACTTC.

V is TRBV12-3 or TRBV12-4 and J is TRBJ2-2; D is possibly TRBD1 (6 bases). V was clipped by 6 bases and J by 6 bases, with 26 bases between them. This CDR3 spans 18 amino acids. The CDR3: CASSPLGNRASLAGELFF. The CDR3 bases are TGTGCCAGCAGCCCACTCGGAAACAGGGCTTCTTTGGCCGGGGAGCTGTTTTTT.

This clonotype was observed a handful of times. For the CDR3, the DNA is TGTGCCAGCAGCTTACTCCGTCTAGCGGGGGCCTTTAGCACAGATACGCAGTATTTT. Encoded protein: CASSLLRLAGAFSTDTQYF. The chain combines TRBV11-2 with TRBJ2-3, with TRBD2 matching over 10 bases. The CDR3 extends over 19 amino acids. Germline lookup yields CDR1 SGHAT and CDR2 FQNNGV. Germline trimming cut 2 bases from V and 0 bases from J; bases unmatched to any gene: 11.

This clonotype has ten or more counts. The chain has TRBV5-4 and TRBJ1-2; TRBD1 is a possible D gene (6 bases). Germline V gene sequence: CDR1 SGHNT, CDR2 YYREEE (reference sequence). CDR3 length equals 14 residues. Trimming removed 4 bases at V and 4 bases at J, with 14 bases between. Here the CDR3 reads CASSPTGSGYGYTF. The CDR3 DNA sequence: TGTGCCAGCAGCCCAACAGGGTCAGGCTATGGCTACACCTTC.

This clonotype turned up a few times. The chain couples TRBV7-3 to TRBJ1-1; D perhaps matches TRBD1 (5 bases). Germline V CDR1 and CDR2: SGHTA, FQGTGA. This CDR3 has 13 residues. V gave up 5 bases and J gave up 2 bases, with 9 bases separating them. The CDR3, as DNA: TGTGCCAGCAGCGCAGGGAGTAACACTGAAGCTTTCTTT. It encodes CASSAGSNTEAFF.

This clonotype came up once. The gene calls are TRBV6-4 and TRBJ2-1, with 9 bases matching TRBD2. The CDR3 loop spans 13 amino acids. Germline loops: CDR1 MRHNA, CDR2 SNTAGT. Trimming took 8 bases from V and 7 from J; bases not matched to a gene: 6. Here the CDR3 reads CASGRGGRNEQFF. The CDR3 coding sequence is TGTGCCAGCGGGCGGGGGGGCCGAAATGAGCAGTTCTTC.

This clonotype was detected ten times or more. One end of the junction varies from germline; a read error may be responsible. The V call is TRBV5-1, the J call TRBJ2-6, with D hard to call. Germline loops: CDR1 SGHRS, CDR2 YFSETQ. There are 15 residues in the CDR3. For the CDR3, the DNA is TGTGCCAGCAGCTTGGATAGCTCCGGGGCCAACGTCCTGACTTTC. This codes for CASSLDSSGANVLTF. Drawing the rest from reference TRBV5-1 and TRBJ2-6, the complete variable domain is KAGVTQTPRYLIKTRGQQVTLSCSPISGHRSVSWYQQTPGQGLQFLFEYFSETQRNKGNFPGRFSGRQFSNSRSEMNVSTLELGDSALYLCASSLDSSGANVLTFGAGSRLTVL.

The chain couples TRBV7-9 to TRBJ2-5, with D perhaps given as TRBD1 or TRBD2 (5 bases each). CDR1 and CDR2 (germline): SEHNR, FQNEAQ (reference sequence). Trimming took 8 bases from V and 4 from J, leaving 17 bases between them. The CDR3 is 14 amino acids. CDR3 region: CASCVLGAGETQYF. The CDR3, as DNA: TGTGCCAGCTGCGTACTTGGGGCGGGAGAGACCCAGTACTTC.

This clonotype was detected a few times. The chain carries TRBV7-2 and TRBJ2-2; 7 nucleotides line up with TRBD1. J gave up 2 bases and V 5 bases, and 8 bases lay outside the gene matches. This CDR3 comprises 16 residues. Germline V gives CDR1 SGHTA, CDR2 FQGNSA. CDR3 in amino acids: CASSPNRGENTGELFF. The CDR3 DNA sequence: TGTGCCAGCAGCCCGAACAGGGGCGAAAACACCGGGGAGCTGTTTTTT.

This clonotype has just a few counts. The chain is built from TRBV2 and TRBJ2-7; TRBD1 matches 8 bases. This CDR3 region has 12 residues. Germline CDR1 and CDR2: SNHLY and FYNNEI. Trimming at V came to 8 bases and at J to 6 bases, leaving 6 bases not matched to a gene. Here the CDR3 reads CASSGQGVEQYV. CDR3 bases: TGTGCCAGCTCAGGACAGGGCGTCGAGCAGTACGTC.

The chain recombines TRBV7-2 with TRBJ2-5, with TRBD1 identical over 7 bases. The CDR3 is 15 amino acids. Germline trimming cut 1 base from V and 5 bases from J; bases unmatched to any gene: 7. Germline-derived CDR1 and CDR2 are SGHTA and FQGNSA. The CDR3: CASSLEGAGWETQYF. CDR3 bases: TGTGCCAGCAGCTTAGAGGGGGCAGGGTGGGAGACCCAGTACTTC.

This clonotype was seen a few times. The chain carries TRBV7-2 and TRBJ1-2; D possibly corresponds to TRBD1 (5 bases). The CDR3 spans 14 residues. CDR1 is SGHTA and CDR2 is FQGNSA in the germline V gene. The V gene lost 1 base and the J gene lost 7 bases, with 13 bases spanning the gap. CDR3 sequence: CASSLVRVESGYTF. The CDR3 bases are TGTGCCAGCAGCTTAGTCAGGGTTGAATCTGGCTACACCTTC.

For this clonotype: Its ends do not fully match the called genes, so a read error is possible. V and J are TRBV6-5 and TRBJ1-2; 7 nucleotides line up with TRBD1. This CDR3 has 17 residues. Per germline, CDR1 MNHEY and CDR2 SVGAGI. The CDR3 here is CASTHGDRHPGGRGYTF. CDR3 sequence (DNA): TGTGCCAGCACCCACGGGGACAGACACCCCGGGGGTAGGGGCTATACCTTC.

The chain is built from TRBV6-6 and TRBJ1-5; a possible D gene is TRBD1 (5 bases). V was pared by 1 base and J by 7 bases, with 11 bases between. The CDR3 has 14 amino acids. In germline, CDR1 is MNHNY, CDR2 SVGAGI (reference sequence). The CDR3 DNA reads TGTGCCAGCAGTTACTGGGGGATAGGACAGCCCCAGCATTTT. Translation: CASSYWGIGQPQHF.

A few counts support this clonotype. The rearrangement links TRBV5-1 to TRBJ2-3; 7 nucleotides align to TRBD1. Germline V gene lookup returns CDR1 SGHRS and CDR2 YFSETQ. J lost 5 bases, V lost 0 bases, and 6 bases had no gene match. The CDR3 extends over 15 amino acids. The CDR3 region is CASSLAGQWGDTQYF. The CDR3 region has the DNA TGCGCCAGCAGCTTGGCGGGACAGTGGGGAGATACGCAGTATTTT. Filled out from reference TRBV5-1 and TRBJ2-3, the complete variable domain reads KAGVTQTPRYLIKTRGQQVTLSCSPISGHRSVSWYQQTPGQGLQFLFEYFSETQRNKGNFPGRFSGRQFSNSRSEMNVSTLELGDSALYLCASSLAGQWGDTQYFGPGTRLTVL.

Only a few counts were recorded for this clonotype. The V and J genes are TRBV20-1 and TRBJ1-2, with TRBD1 as a possible D gene (6 bases). CDR3 size: 12 residues. Germline CDR1 DFQATT, CDR2 SNEGSKA (reference sequence). V was shortened by 3 bases and J by 6 bases, with 11 bases between the two germline ends. The CDR3, as DNA: TGCAGTGCTAGTCCGGGGGGCGATGGCTACACCTTC. Protein product: CSASPGGDGYTF.

This clonotype was observed many times. The rearrangement uses TRBV20-1 and TRBJ1-1; 8 nucleotides line up with TRBD1. CDR1 is DFQATT, CDR2 SNEGSKA, per germline (reference sequence). The CDR3 length is 10 residues. After removal of 6 bases from V and 9 bases from J, the junction contained 3 bases not matched to a gene. The CDR3 here is CSARDRKAFF. CDR3 sequence (DNA): TGCAGTGCAAGGGACAGGAAAGCTTTCTTT.

In this sample, this clonotype turned up a few times. The chain links TRBV20-1 to TRBJ1-5, with unresolved D. Trimming took 7 bases from V and 0 from J, leaving 10 bases between them. Germline CDR1 DFQATT, CDR2 SNEGSKA (reference sequence). The CDR3 sequence is 13 residues long. Here the CDR3 DNA reads TGCAGTGGCACGTGGGGTAGCAATCAGCCCCAGCATTTT. This translates into CSGTWGSNQPQHF.

In this sample, this clonotype turned up a few times. The chain uses TRBV7-9 and TRBJ2-2; 10 bases map to TRBD1. The CDR3 covers 16 residues. V lost 5 bases and J lost 6; bases outside the gene matches: 9. In germline, CDR1 is SEHNR, CDR2 FQNEAQ (reference sequence). The CDR3 DNA reads TGTGCCAGCAGCCCCGGACAGGGGGAGCGGGCCGGGGAGCTGTTTTTT. Translated: CASSPGQGERAGELFF.

The chain combines TRBV3-1 with TRBJ1-1; D perhaps matches TRBD1 (5 bases). This CDR3 contains 15 residues. The ends were cut back, 4 bases at V and 0 bases at J, with 12 bases in the middle. Germline lookup yields CDR1 LGHDT and CDR2 YNNKEL (reference sequence). The CDR3 reads CASSPSPTVNTEAFF. The CDR3 DNA sequence: TGTGCCAGCAGCCCCAGCCCGACAGTGAACACTGAAGCTTTCTTT.

The rearrangement uses TRBV29-1 and TRBJ1-1; possibly TRBD1 for D (5 bases). The V and J ends lost 7 bases and 6 bases respectively, with 21 bases between them. CDR3 size: 14 residues. CDR1 and CDR2 from the germline V gene are SQVTM and ANQGSEA. This CDR3 is CSGGLGSGSAEAFF. The CDR3, as DNA: TGCAGCGGGGGGTTAGGGAGTGGGTCGGCTGAAGCTTTCTTT.